This T cell receptor beta chain was recorded in a study of beta chain features in type 1 diabetes (dated by TCRdb to between 2017 and 2018). In terms of the full investigation: No differences in mean age, gender distribution, total cell number or subset yield were found between patients and healthy donors. A total of 85 million to 140 million sorted cells were examined across all samples, and the number of cells per subset was strongly correlated with RNA yield. Regulatory and stem cell-like memory subsets were isolated from only 8 patients and about eight healthy donors, whereas naive and central memory subsets came from all 30 or so donors. In the study, TCRB repertoires of sorted circulating CD4+ T cell subsets from recently diagnosed type 1 diabetes patients were compared with those of matched healthy donors. The paper's findings and limits, for the study overall: At VDJ recombination sites, type 1 diabetes patients had fewer insertions and more deleted nucleotides, which implies abnormalities in thymic rearrangement. Type 1 diabetes patients showed a moderate but significant shortening of TCRB CDR3 length in all four CD4+ subsets. Only small numbers of individuals were included in the HLA sub-analyses, which left unresolved whether HLA type had any influence on TCRB rearrangement. Naive, central memory and regulatory TCRB repertoires appeared to be more alike among patients than among healthy donors. Sequencing cDNA rather than genomic DNA could over-represent highly expressing activated cells, although activation and CD3 levels did not differ between groups. PCR may preferentially amplify shorter templates, but because patient and control samples were amplified and corrected together, any resulting skew would affect both groups equally.

Points on this clone: Which antigen it targets is not known. No much larger clone exists at a distance of one base, and base qualities are not known.

Per the germline V gene, SGHTA is the CDR1 and FQGNSA is the CDR2. Its CDR3 holds 14 amino acids, cysteine through phenylalanine. Kept here is only the CDR3 DNA, which spans 42 bases and is read in frame from base 1. V is pared back by 1 base and J by 2 bases, with 8 bases lying between the germline termini. The entire isolated RNA was reverse transcribed using the High Capacity cDNA Reverse Transcription Kit, and thus expressed TCRB transcripts were sequenced. Deep immunoSEQ sequencing was performed on naive, central memory and regulatory T cell samples, with an average of around 3.4 million total reads per sample. After sorted cells were lysed in RLT buffer, RNA was extracted with DNase-treated RNeasy Micro or Mini kits, with the choice depending on cell number. Each cell subset was processed on its own to prevent cross-contamination, while patient and healthy donor samples were processed together. The immunoSEQ multiplex PCR was used to amplify TCRB sequences from cDNA, generating 87-bp fragments that spanned the CDR3 region. Sequencing of the amplicons was done on the Illumina HiSeq platform. Regarding the original processing steps: Synthetic template baselines were used to correct PCR bias computationally, reads within Hamming distance 2 were collapsed together, and singletons that could not be merged were discarded. Reads were aligned to IMGT to assign V, D and J genes, CDR3 length, and insertions or deletions at six rearrangement sites. Clonotype counts were normalized to sorted cell number within each subset before computing true diversity and Gini coefficients with the tcR R package. The overlap coefficient, calculated on TCRB nucleotide sequences, was used to quantify repertoire sharing. Out-of-frame TCRB sequences from naive cells were analyzed as a proxy for the pre-selection repertoire. Not all clones reach the TCRdb copy of this immuneACCESS table, which keeps in-frame sequences only. Checked studies attribute under half of the gap to unresolved V genes and leave the rest unexplained. D and trimming come from the DNA, and the V and J calls and clone size come from that table. The sample data list 550,000 to 850,000 clones, and over 10% of these were observed just once. The top ten hold around 0.022% of the sample.

From each donor, a single peripheral blood sample of 95 to 150 mL on average was drawn into heparinised tubes. A BD FACSAria II and a panel including CD45RO, CCR7, CD25, CD127, CD95 and CD27 were used to sort naive, central memory, regulatory and stem cell-like memory CD4+ T cells. All sorted populations exceeded 95% purity. PBMCs were isolated immediately by Lymphoprep density gradient centrifugation and stained directly without culture. To minimize batch effects, samples were stained and sorted in pairs, one healthy donor with one patient per experiment. The sample comprised naive CD4+ T cells from blood. Per the publication, the cell subset or site label means: true naive CD4+ T cells. This receptor was obtained from a man between 18 and 35 years old with type 1 diabetes. The chain is made from TRBV7-2 and TRBJ1-1, with TRBD1 tentatively as D gene (5 bases match). The nucleotide sequence is TGTGCCAGCAGCTTAGAGCAGGGAAACACTGAAGCTTTCTTT. This sequence encodes CASSLEQGNTEAFF.